The 14 T cell receptor beta chains below all came from one sample that was sequenced in a study of control samples from healthy donors and cancer patients. Profiling relied on immunoSEQ multiplex PCR, and the TCRdb table lists in-frame clones only, not all of them. The sample carries around 78,000 clones, roughly 94% recorded once. The sequencing input was blood. Receptor source: a woman aged 18-29 years in good health.

The CDR3 DNA is TGTGCCAGCAGTTACTCGGCTAACAATGAGCAGTTCTTC. Its translation: CASSYSANNEQFF. This rearrangement joins TRBV6-5 to TRBJ2-1; D is undetermined. The V end lost 0 bases, the J end lost 5 bases, and 5 bases lay between the germline ends. Germline V gene data show CDR1 as MNHEY and CDR2 as SVGAGI. The CDR3 consists of 13 residues.

The V and J genes are TRBV6-5 and TRBJ1-2; 10 nucleotides agree with TRBD1. Per the germline V gene, CDR1 is MNHEY and CDR2 is SVGAGI. The CDR3 is 14 residues long. Losses at the gene ends were 8 bases for V and 8 bases for J; bases not matched to a gene: 11. CDR3 DNA: TGTGCCAGCCTCGATGCGGGACAGGGGTGGGGCTACACCTTC. Its translation is CASLDAGQGWGYTF.

This clone has more than one count but fewer than ten. The chain recombines TRBV7-9 with TRBJ1-1, with D possibly being TRBD1 (5 bases). In germline, CDR1 is SEHNR, CDR2 FQNEAQ (reference sequence). The V gene lost 3 bases and the J gene lost 3 bases, with 11 bases spanning the gap. CDR3 length: 14 amino acids. The CDR3: CASSFQGKDTEAFF. CDR3 bases: TGTGCCAGCAGCTTTCAGGGTAAAGACACTGAAGCTTTCTTT.

The V call is TRBV10-3, the J call TRBJ2-7; 9 bases agree with TRBD2. CDR1 and CDR2 from the germline V gene are ENHRY and SYGVKD. The CDR3 length is 15 residues. After removal of 3 bases from V and 3 bases from J, the junction contained 6 bases not matched to a gene. The CDR3 region has the DNA TGTGCCATCAGTGAAGGCGGGGGGGGCCTCTACGAGCAGTACTTC. It codes for CAISEGGGGLYEQYF.

The chain uses TRBV18 and TRBJ2-3, with 7 positions matching TRBD2. The CDR3 is 16 amino acids. With 3 bases clipped from V and 7 bases from J, the junction kept 13 bases outside the gene matches. The germline V gene has CDR1 KGHSH and CDR2 LQKENI. As DNA, the CDR3 is TGTGCCAGCTCACCCATTCACGCGGGAGAATCCAATACGCAGTATTTT. This encodes CASSPIHAGESNTQYF.

The rearrangement joins TRBV28 to TRBJ1-6, with 8 bases that match TRBD1. This CDR3 is 14 amino acids long. Looked up from germline, CDR1 is MDHEN and CDR2 is SYDVKM. V lost 2 bases and J lost 11; bases outside the gene matches: 5. The CDR3 bases are TGTGCCAGCAGTTTAGGACAGGGTGGGCCACCCCTCCACTTT. Protein product: CASSLGQGGPPLHF.

The gene calls are TRBV9 and TRBJ2-1, with D tentatively TRBD1 or TRBD2 (5 bases each). In germline, CDR1 is SGDLS, CDR2 YYNGEE. Trimming left V 2 bases short and J 7 bases short, with 10 bases between. The CDR3 runs to 13 residues. The CDR3 nucleotides are TGTGCCAGCAGCGTTGGGGGTGAGAATGAGCAGTTCTTC. Its protein is CASSVGGENEQFF.

V and J are TRBV5-1 and TRBJ2-1; D is perhaps TRBD1 or TRBD2 (6 bases each). Trimming took off 2 bases at V and 5 bases at J, with 23 bases between the two ends. Germline CDR1 is SGHRS and CDR2 is YFSETQ. The CDR3 totals 18 residues. CDR3 sequence: CASSLWPGAGLAHNEQFF. CDR3 in DNA: TGCGCCAGCAGCTTATGGCCGGGGGCCGGGCTAGCCCACAATGAGCAGTTCTTC.

J is TRBJ1-2 and V is TRBV7-2; D not resolved. Germline CDR1 reads SGHTA; CDR2 reads FQGNSA. The CDR3 runs to 17 residues. Between the trimmed V and J ends, which lost 2 bases and 4 bases, there was a span of 20 bases. Here the CDR3 reads CASSLFGGGSALYGYTF. In DNA, the CDR3 is TGTGCCAGCAGCTTATTTGGCGGTGGATCCGCCCTCTATGGCTACACCTTC. The variable domain in full, with the rest retrieved from reference TRBV7-2 and TRBJ1-2, is GAGVSQSPSNKVTEKGKDVELRCDPISGHTALYWYRQSLGQGLEFLIYFQGNSAPDKSGLPSDRFSAERTGGSVSTLTIQRTQQEDSAVYLCASSLFGGGSALYGYTFGSGTRLTVV.

The J gene is TRBJ2-1, the V gene TRBV10-3, with D perhaps matching TRBD1 (5 bases). V lost 11 bases, J lost 3 bases, and 11 bases lay in between. Germline V CDR1 and CDR2: ENHRY, SYGVKD. This CDR3 is built from 12 residues. The CDR3 bases are TGTGCCTCCCCAGGGTACTACAATGAGCAGTTCTTC. It specifies CASPGYYNEQFF.

The chain links TRBV28 to TRBJ2-3; 10 bases align to TRBD2. The CDR3 spans 19 residues. Germline loops: CDR1 MDHEN, CDR2 SYDVKM. V was clipped by 5 bases and J by 0 bases; unmatched bases: 14. CDR3 in DNA: TGTGCCAGCAGTCTACCCCTGAGGACTAGCGGTGCTAGCACAGATACGCAGTATTTT. Residues: CASSLPLRTSGASTDTQYF.

This clone was counted only a few times. V gene TRBV25-1 combines with J gene TRBJ1-6, with D perhaps matching TRBD1 (5 bases). This CDR3 has 14 residues. From germline, CDR1 is MGHDK and CDR2 SYGVNS. V was cut by 5 bases and J by 4 bases, with 9 bases left in between. CDR3: CASSRGVYNSPLHF. Written as DNA, the CDR3 is TGTGCCAGCAGTCGGGGGGTTTATAATTCACCCCTCCACTTT.

The V gene is TRBV12-2, the J gene TRBJ2-4. TRBV12-2 corresponds to a pseudogene. The CDR3 runs to 16 residues. CDR3 nucleotide sequence: TGTGCAAGTCGCTTAGCGGTAGGGCTAGCCAAAAACATTCAGTACTTC. Its protein is CASRLAVGLAKNIQYF.

The chain employs TRBV11-2 and TRBJ2-1; tentative D call: TRBD2 (5 bases). This CDR3 region has 15 residues. Germline CDR1 SGHAT, CDR2 FQNNGV. The V end lost 5 bases, the J end lost 7 bases, and 18 bases lay between the germline ends. For the CDR3, the DNA is TGTGCCAGCAGCGCATTCGGGGTAAATGAGAATGAGCAGTTCTTC. It yields the protein CASSAFGVNENEQFF.